This TCR beta chain originates from a study of Graves' ophthalmopathy and Graves' hyperthyroidism. General study findings and limits: Blood shared most expanded thyroid clonotypes above 0.001 frequency.

Per the germline V gene, CDR1 is SQVTM and CDR2 is ANQGSEA. V was trimmed by 7 bases and J by 9 bases, leaving 15 bases between them. The CDR3 length is 11 residues. This clonotype was found many times. Antigen: not known. Moderate-to-severe activity, CAS at least 3, NOSPECS at least 4 and duration under 3 months characterized donors with ophthalmopathy. Diagnostic conclusions were grounded in clinical symptoms, serum thyroxine, TRAb, thyroid ultrasound and orbital computed tomography. The study amplified TCR beta CDR3 regions using RNA transcripts. Second-round multiplex PCR followed a first-round RT-PCR using HTBI primers. MiXCR, applied by TCRdb to the multiplex PCR reads, yields one record per CDR3 protein. The sample gives 150,000 to 200,000 distinct CDR3 sequences, around 39% of which show up once; approximately 9% is in the top ten.

This chain uses TRBV29-1 with TRBJ1-1; weak D call: TRBD1 (5 bases). The sequence derives from a man under 40 with Graves' ophthalmopathy. Material: peripheral blood. For the CDR3, the DNA is TGCAGCGCCGGGGCCAGGGATCAAGCTTTCTTT. Translating gives CSAGARDQAFF.